This T cell receptor beta chain was retrieved from a study of blood T cells in healthy people across ages. A second PCR, run for about 6 to 11 cycles, used a sample-barcoded 5' primer plus a J-beta primer mix. TCRdb independently ran MiXCR on the 5' RACE reads; one entry per CDR3 protein. Counted here are some 700,000 distinct CDR3 sequences, roughly 43% occurring once; the ten biggest clones make up approximately 22%. Germline V gives CDR1 SQVTM, CDR2 ANQGSEA. V lost 4 bases and J lost 9; bases outside the gene matches: 8. This CDR3 region has 15 residues. Only a few counts were recorded for this clonotype.

The sample consisted of blood. V gene TRBV29-1 combines with J gene TRBJ2-1; 14 bases align to TRBD2. The receptor's source is a woman in her sixties or seventies in good health. As DNA, the CDR3 is TGCAGCGTTGTGGGGACTAGCGGGAGTTTAGGTGAGCAGTTCTTC. Its translation: CSVVGTSGSLGEQFF.